Below, one T cell receptor (beta chain) is given with its context. Its target is unknown. Profiled with immunoSEQ multiplex PCR; TCRdb holds only in-frame clones, not every one. The data contain more than 30,000 clones, roughly 93% of them singletons. The data were obtained in a study of circulating and synovial CD4+ cells in juvenile arthritis. Study results and limitations: Deeper sequencing increased measured overlap with synovial clonotypes. Circulating pathogenic-like and bulk T cells looked alike by Vbeta family usage. Bulk blood CD4 repertoires were more diverse than these.

Sequenced samples came from active juvenile idiopathic arthritis patients. This CDR3 comprises 16 residues. Germline CDR1 and CDR2: SGHVS and FNYEAQ. Trimming removed 4 bases from V and 4 bases from J, with 20 bases in between. The J gene is TRBJ2-7, the V gene TRBV7-6; D may be TRBD1 (5 bases). Sequenced input: CD4+ T cells from blood. The receptor comes from a human donor with juvenile idiopathic arthritis. The CDR3 region is CASSSIQGRLPYEQYF. In DNA form, the CDR3 reads TGTGCCAGCAGCTCCATCCAGGGCCGTCTCCCGTACGAGCAGTACTTC.